These 24 T cell receptor beta chains were all obtained from the same sample, sequenced in a study of blood T cells in healthy people across ages. A J-beta primer mix and a sample-barcoded 5' primer were used in a second PCR of about 7 to 11 cycles. TCRdb independently ran MiXCR on the 5' RACE reads; one entry per CDR3 protein. In the table there are just over 800,000 distinct CDR3 sequences, around two thirds of which are singletons. Input material: blood. Source of these receptors: a man aged 25-40 years in good health.

The rearrangement uses TRBV7-9 and TRBJ2-2; perhaps D is TRBD1 or TRBD2 (5 bases each). The CDR3 totals 15 residues. CDR1 SEHNR and CDR2 FQNEAQ come from the germline V gene (reference sequence). V was pared by 7 bases and J by 5 bases, with 17 bases between. The CDR3, as DNA: TGTGCCAGCACCTCAGGGACGTCGACTACCGGGGAGCTGTTTTTT. Translation: CASTSGTSTTGELFF.

In its sample, this clonotype was seen many times. The chain uses TRBV6-6 and TRBJ2-5; D unclear. CDR3 length: 13 residues. The V and J ends lost 7 bases and 5 bases respectively, with 14 bases between them. Germline V lookup: CDR1 MNHNY, CDR2 SVGAGI (reference sequence). CDR3 sequence: CASNRDIKETQYF. In DNA, the CDR3 is TGTGCCAGCAACAGAGACATTAAGGAGACCCAGTACTTC.

This sequence joins TRBV20-1 and TRBJ2-7; the D is unclear. Germline CDR1 is DFQATT and CDR2 is SNEGSKA (reference sequence). The CDR3 runs to 13 residues. CDR3 coding DNA: TGCAGCACATTTGTTAGAAGCTCCTACGAGCAGTACTTC. Protein: CSTFVRSSYEQYF.

The chain has TRBV7-9 and TRBJ2-3; D possibly corresponds to TRBD1 (6 bases). Trimming took 5 bases from V and 2 from J, leaving 11 bases between them. The length of the CDR3 is 14 residues. Germline assignment: CDR1 SEHNR and CDR2 FQNEAQ (reference sequence). The CDR3 sequence: CASSRRQDTDTQYF. CDR3 in DNA: TGTGCCAGCAGCCGACGACAGGACACAGATACGCAGTATTTT.

This chain uses TRBV5-1 with TRBJ2-7, with 7 bases lining up with TRBD1. Germline CDR1 and CDR2: SGHRS and YFSETQ. CDR3 length: 13 residues. The ends lost 5 bases at V and 2 bases at J; junction bases unmatched: 4. In nucleotides, the CDR3 is TGCGCCAGCAGTGACAGGGTGGCCTACGAGCAGTACTTC. Translated, it gives CASSDRVAYEQYF. The whole variable domain, filled in from reference TRBV5-1 and TRBJ2-7, reads KAGVTQTPRYLIKTRGQQVTLSCSPISGHRSVSWYQQTPGQGLQFLFEYFSETQRNKGNFPGRFSGRQFSNSRSEMNVSTLELGDSALYLCASSDRVAYEQYFGPGTRLTVT.

The rearrangement links TRBV6-2 or TRBV6-3 to TRBJ1-1; D call uncertain. This CDR3 contains 14 residues. Germline V lookup: CDR1 MNHEY, CDR2 SVGEGT. The V and J ends lost 0 bases and 7 bases respectively, with 12 bases between them. The CDR3 sequence is CASSYSAGEDEAFF. The CDR3 nucleotides are TGTGCCAGCAGTTACTCGGCGGGAGAGGATGAAGCTTTCTTT.

This sequence joins TRBV29-1 and TRBJ2-3; possible D gene TRBD2, 5 bases. The CDR3 spans 14 residues. Looked up from germline, CDR1 is SQVTM and CDR2 is ANQGSEA. Trimming removed 7 bases at V and 6 bases at J, with 20 bases between. Written as DNA, the CDR3 is TGCAGCGCTCTCCTAGCTCGGGTATTGGATACGCAGTATTTT. This sequence encodes CSALLARVLDTQYF.

The rearrangement joins TRBV20-1 to TRBJ2-7, with 12 bases matching TRBD2. The germline V gene encodes CDR1 DFQATT and CDR2 SNEGSKA (reference sequence). CDR3 size: 14 residues. V trimming: 6 bases; J trimming: 3 bases; junction bases outside the gene matches: 6. CDR3 DNA: TGCAGTGCAACTAGCGGGGGGAGTTTCTACGAGCAGTACTTC. Encoded protein: CSATSGGSFYEQYF.

This chain connects TRBV9 to TRBJ2-7; the D gene is possibly TRBD2 (6 bases). The V gene's germline CDR1 is SGDLS and CDR2 YYNGEE. The CDR3 is 14 amino acids. V gave up 0 bases and J gave up 5 bases, with 12 bases separating them. The CDR3 coding sequence is TGTGCCAGCAGCGTAGGCGGGGTGCCCCACGAGCAGTACTTC. It yields the protein CASSVGGVPHEQYF. Combining the CDR3 with reference TRBV9 and TRBJ2-7 gives the whole variable domain DSGVTQTPKHLITATGQRVTLRCSPRSGDLSVYWYQQSLDQGLQFLIQYYNGEERAKGNILERFSAQQFPDLHSELNLSSLELGDSALYFCASSVGGVPHEQYFGPGTRLTVT.

The gene calls are TRBV6-2 or TRBV6-3 and TRBJ2-1; TRBD1 might be the D (5 bases). Germline V lookup: CDR1 MNHEY, CDR2 SVGEGT. Deletions cut 6 bases from V and 7 bases from J, with 19 bases between. This CDR3 spans 15 amino acids. CDR3 nucleotide sequence: TGTGCCAGCAGCGAAGGGCCAGGGCGCTGGAATGAGCAGTTCTTC. It yields the protein CASSEGPGRWNEQFF.

This clonotype was seen only a few times. The chain has TRBV7-2 and TRBJ2-7; D is possibly TRBD1 or TRBD2 (5 bases each). V was pared by 5 bases and J by 3 bases, with 11 bases between. Per the germline V gene, CDR1 is SGHTA and CDR2 is FQGNSA. The CDR3 contains 13 residues. CDR3 region: CASSPRGDYEQYF. The CDR3, as DNA: TGTGCCAGCAGCCCGCGAGGGGACTACGAGCAGTACTTC. The whole variable domain, remainder taken from reference TRBV7-2 and TRBJ2-7, is GAGVSQSPSNKVTEKGKDVELRCDPISGHTALYWYRQSLGQGLEFLIYFQGNSAPDKSGLPSDRFSAERTGGSVSTLTIQRTQQEDSAVYLCASSPRGDYEQYFGPGTRLTVT.

The chain couples TRBV4-3 to TRBJ1-2, with a tentative D call TRBD1 (6 bases). CDR3 length equals 14 residues. V lost 1 base and J 5 bases, leaving 11 bases between the germline ends. CDR1 is LGHNA and CDR2 is YSLEER in the germline V gene. CDR3 in amino acids: CASSQGPQGYGYTF. The DNA of the CDR3 is TGCGCCAGCAGCCAAGGTCCTCAGGGGTATGGCTACACCTTC.

The CDR3 spells CSAYRGQGQYEQYF. In DNA, the CDR3 is TGCAGTGCATATCGGGGACAGGGACAGTACGAGCAGTACTTC. This rearrangement joins TRBV20-1 to TRBJ2-7; 9 positions agree with TRBD1. The CDR3 covers 14 residues. The junction had 10 bases not matched to a gene; V was cut back by 6 bases and J by 4 bases. The germline CDR1 and CDR2 sequences are DFQATT and SNEGSKA (reference sequence).

The J gene is TRBJ2-1, the V gene TRBV12-3 or TRBV12-4, with D possibly being TRBD1 (6 bases). Trimming pared 7 bases from V and 2 bases from J, leaving 15 bases between. The CDR3 is made up of 15 amino acids. The CDR3 DNA is TGTGCCAGCACCGCCGGGACACCAACCTACAATGAGCAGTTCTTC. Amino acid sequence: CASTAGTPTYNEQFF.

V is TRBV30 and J is TRBJ1-6; 7 bases are a match to TRBD1. The CDR3 is 15 amino acids. Germline CDR1 and CDR2: GTSNPN and SVGIG (reference sequence). V lost 4 bases, J lost 6 bases, and 9 bases stayed unmatched. In DNA, the CDR3 is TGTGCCTGGAACCTCCCAGGGGGTCTTAATTCACCCCTCCACTTT. The encoded protein is CAWNLPGGLNSPLHF.

The chain is built from TRBV20-1 and TRBJ1-2; D unclear. The ends were cut back, 2 bases at V and 1 base at J, with 20 bases in the middle. The CDR3 sequence is 17 residues long. Germline V lookup: CDR1 DFQATT, CDR2 SNEGSKA (reference sequence). CDR3 in DNA: TGCAGTGCTAGACCCTGGGGAGAGGGTTGGGGTAACTATGGCTACACCTTC. Residues: CSARPWGEGWGNYGYTF.

This clonotype was picked up a small number of times. Possible read error: a much larger clone is one base away. The V call is TRBV20-1, the J call TRBJ1-2; 9 bases are shared with TRBD1. Germline loops: CDR1 DFQATT, CDR2 SNEGSKA (reference sequence). The CDR3 spans 12 residues. The V gene end was trimmed by 6 bases and the J gene end by 4 bases; junction bases not matched to a gene: 3. The CDR3 loop is CSAVTGGYGYTF. In nucleotides, the CDR3 is TGCAGTGCCGTGACAGGGGGCTATGGCTACACCTTC.

The chain employs TRBV29-1 and TRBJ2-7; 9 nucleotides agree with TRBD1. This CDR3 has 12 residues. Trimming removed 8 bases from V and 5 bases from J; junction bases left unmatched: 7. Germline loops: CDR1 SQVTM, CDR2 ANQGSEA. Written as DNA, the CDR3 is TGCAGCTTTTGGACAGGGGATAACGAGCAGTACTTC. Protein sequence: CSFWTGDNEQYF.

A note on this clonotype: The junction shows a germline mismatch at one end, possibly a read error. The chain couples TRBV18 to TRBJ2-7, with a tentative D call TRBD1 (6 bases). Germline CDR1 reads KGHSH; CDR2 reads LQKENI. CDR3 size: 15 residues. The CDR3 coding sequence is TGTGCCAGCTCACCGTCCCAGGGGCTCTCCGACGAGCAGTACTTC. Translating gives CASSPSQGLSDEQYF.

The V and J genes are TRBV10-3 and TRBJ2-3, with D perhaps TRBD1 (5 bases). V was cut by 2 bases and J by 2 bases, with 8 bases left in between. The CDR3 has 14 amino acids. Germline V CDR1 and CDR2: ENHRY, SYGVKD. As DNA, the CDR3 is TGTGCCATCAGTGAGAAGGGGTCCACAGATACGCAGTATTTT. Its protein is CAISEKGSTDTQYF.

The V gene is TRBV27, the J gene TRBJ2-5; TRBD1 agrees at 11 bases. The CDR3 length is 14 residues. Germline CDR1 and CDR2: MNHEY and SMNVEV (reference sequence). V was pared by 5 bases and J by 11 bases, with 10 bases of the junction left unmatched. The CDR3 sequence: CASSPGTGGAEQYF. Here the CDR3 DNA reads TGTGCCAGCAGTCCCGGGACAGGGGGGGCTGAGCAGTACTTC.

This chain joins TRBV6-5 and TRBJ2-1; 8 bases are shared with TRBD1. The CDR3 totals 15 residues. Trimming removed 7 bases from V and 8 bases from J; junction bases left unmatched: 13. The germline V gene has CDR1 MNHEY and CDR2 SVGAGI. CDR3 sequence: CASIPRQGRFYEQFF. CDR3 nucleotide sequence: TGTGCCAGCATTCCGAGACAGGGGCGATTTTATGAGCAGTTCTTC.

On this clonotype itself: The junction departs from the called germline gene at one end, perhaps through a read error. This chain joins TRBV5-1 and TRBJ2-5, with 10 bases fitting TRBD2. Germline V gene sequence: CDR1 SGHRS, CDR2 YFSETQ. The CDR3 sequence is 15 residues long. CDR3 nucleotide sequence: TGTGCCAGCAGTTTAGCGGGGGGCGGCCAAGAGACCCAGTACTTC. Its protein product is CASSLAGGGQETQYF. The full variable domain, rest sourced from reference TRBV5-1 and TRBJ2-5, is KAGVTQTPRYLIKTRGQQVTLSCSPISGHRSVSWYQQTPGQGLQFLFEYFSETQRNKGNFPGRFSGRQFSNSRSEMNVSTLELGDSALYLCASSLAGGGQETQYFGPGTRLLVL.

The chain combines TRBV7-9 with TRBJ2-7, with D possibly being TRBD1 or TRBD2 (5 bases each). There are 16 residues in the CDR3. The germline gives CDR1 SEHNR, CDR2 FQNEAQ (reference sequence). Trimming removed 4 bases from V and 2 bases from J, with 18 bases in between. CDR3 residues: CASSSEPGHGTYEQYF. CDR3 DNA: TGTGCCAGCAGCTCTGAGCCCGGACACGGGACCTACGAGCAGTACTTC.